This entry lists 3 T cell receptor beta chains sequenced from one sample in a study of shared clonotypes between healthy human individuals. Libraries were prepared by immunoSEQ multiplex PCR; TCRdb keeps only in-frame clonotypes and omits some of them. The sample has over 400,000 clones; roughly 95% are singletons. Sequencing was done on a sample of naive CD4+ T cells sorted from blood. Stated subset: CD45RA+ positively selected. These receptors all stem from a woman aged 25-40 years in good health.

CDR3 region: CASSPSPHNADTQYF. CDR3 DNA: TGTGCCAGCAGTCCTAGCCCCCACAATGCAGATACGCAGTATTTT. The chain couples TRBV28 to TRBJ2-3; a possible D gene is TRBD2 (5 bases). CDR1 is MDHEN and CDR2 is SYDVKM in the germline V gene. This CDR3 is 15 amino acids long. V lost 5 bases and J 4 bases, leaving 16 bases between the germline ends. The full variable domain, in which reference TRBV28 and TRBJ2-3 provide the parts outside the CDR3, is DVKVTQSSRYLVKRTGEKVFLECVQDMDHENMFWYRQDPGLGLRLIYFSYDVKMKEKGDIPEGYSVSREKKERFSLILESASTNQTSMYLCASSPSPHNADTQYFGPGTRLTVL.

Here the CDR3 reads CASRRATNEKLFF. CDR3 in DNA: TGTGCCAGCAGGCGCGCAACTAATGAAAAACTGTTTTTT. The chain carries TRBV27 and TRBJ1-4; D remains ambiguous. With 6 bases removed from V and 0 bases from J, the gap between germline ends came to 5 bases. The germline CDR1 and CDR2 sequences are MNHEY and SMNVEV (reference sequence). This CDR3 comprises 13 residues.

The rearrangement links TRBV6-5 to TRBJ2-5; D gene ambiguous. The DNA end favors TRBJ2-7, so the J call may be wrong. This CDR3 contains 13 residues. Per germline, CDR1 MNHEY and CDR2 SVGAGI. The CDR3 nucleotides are TGTGCCAGCAGTTTGGCCAGCTCCTACGAGCAGTACTTC. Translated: CASSLASSYEQYF.